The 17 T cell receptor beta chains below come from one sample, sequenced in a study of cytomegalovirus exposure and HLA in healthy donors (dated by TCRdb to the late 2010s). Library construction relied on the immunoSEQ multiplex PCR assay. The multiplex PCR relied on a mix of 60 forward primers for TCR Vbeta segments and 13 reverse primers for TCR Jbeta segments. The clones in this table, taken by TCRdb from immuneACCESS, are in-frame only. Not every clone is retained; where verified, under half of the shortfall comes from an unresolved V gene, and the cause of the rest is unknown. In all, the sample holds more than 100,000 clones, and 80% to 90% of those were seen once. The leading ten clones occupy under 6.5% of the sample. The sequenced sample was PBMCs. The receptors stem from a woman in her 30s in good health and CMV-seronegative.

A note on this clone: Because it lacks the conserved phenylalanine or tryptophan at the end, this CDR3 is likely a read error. In nucleotides, the CDR3 is TGTGCCAGTAGTGTGACCGGGACAGGGAATCAGCCCCAGCATCTT. Translating gives CASSVTGTGNQPQHL. The chain combines TRBV19 with TRBJ1-5; TRBD1 aligns across 9 bases. Germline V lookup: CDR1 LNHDA, CDR2 SQIVND (reference sequence). With V trimmed by 5 bases and J by 4 bases, 6 bases remained unmatched. CDR3 length: 15 residues.

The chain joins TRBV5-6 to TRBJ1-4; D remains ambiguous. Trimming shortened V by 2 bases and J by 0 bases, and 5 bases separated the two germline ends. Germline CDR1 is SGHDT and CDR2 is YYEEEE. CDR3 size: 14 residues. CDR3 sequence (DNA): TGTGCCAGCAGCTTCTTAGCAACTAATGAAAAACTGTTTTTT. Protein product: CASSFLATNEKLFF. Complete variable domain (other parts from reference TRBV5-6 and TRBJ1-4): DAGVTQSPTHLIKTRGQQVTLRCSPKSGHDTVSWYQQALGQGPQFIFQYYEEEERQRGNFPDRFSGHQFPNYSSELNVNALLLGDSALYLCASSFLATNEKLFFGSGTQLSVL.

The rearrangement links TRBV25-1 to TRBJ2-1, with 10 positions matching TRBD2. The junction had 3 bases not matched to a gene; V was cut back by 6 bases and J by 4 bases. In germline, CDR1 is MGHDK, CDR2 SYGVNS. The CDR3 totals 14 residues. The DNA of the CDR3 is TGTGCCAGCAGCCGGACTAGCGGATACAATGAGCAGTTCTTC. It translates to CASSRTSGYNEQFF. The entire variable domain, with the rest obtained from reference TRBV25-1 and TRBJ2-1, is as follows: EADIYQTPRYLVIGTGKKITLECSQTMGHDKMYWYQQDPGMELHLIHYSYGVNSTEKGDLSSESTVSRIRTEHFPLTLESARPSHTSQYLCASSRTSGYNEQFFGPGTRLTVL.

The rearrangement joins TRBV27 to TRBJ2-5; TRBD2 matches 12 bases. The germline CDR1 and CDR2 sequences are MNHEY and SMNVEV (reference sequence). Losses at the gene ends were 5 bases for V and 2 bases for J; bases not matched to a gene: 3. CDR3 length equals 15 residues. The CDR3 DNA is TGTGCCAGCAGTCCGGGGACTAGCGGGCAAGAGACCCAGTACTTC. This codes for CASSPGTSGQETQYF.

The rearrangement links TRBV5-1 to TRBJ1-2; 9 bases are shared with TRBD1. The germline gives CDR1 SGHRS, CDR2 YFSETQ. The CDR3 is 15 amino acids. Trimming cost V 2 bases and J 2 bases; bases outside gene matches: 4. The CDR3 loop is CASSLLQGANYGYTF. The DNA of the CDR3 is TGCGCCAGCAGCTTATTACAGGGGGCGAACTATGGCTACACCTTC.

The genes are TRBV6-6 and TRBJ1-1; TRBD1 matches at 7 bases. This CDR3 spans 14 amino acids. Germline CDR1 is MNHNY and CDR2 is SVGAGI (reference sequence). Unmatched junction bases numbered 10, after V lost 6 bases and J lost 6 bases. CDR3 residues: CASRTRQGSSEAFF. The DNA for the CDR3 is TGTGCCAGCAGAACGAGACAGGGTTCGTCTGAAGCTTTCTTT.

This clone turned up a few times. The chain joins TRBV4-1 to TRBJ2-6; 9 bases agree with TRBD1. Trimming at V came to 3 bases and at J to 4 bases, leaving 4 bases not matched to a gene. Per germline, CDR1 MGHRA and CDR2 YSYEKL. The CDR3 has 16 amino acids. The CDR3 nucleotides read TGCGCCAGCAGCCACCCACAGGGGGCAGGGGCCAACGTCCTGACTTTC. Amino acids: CASSHPQGAGANVLTF.

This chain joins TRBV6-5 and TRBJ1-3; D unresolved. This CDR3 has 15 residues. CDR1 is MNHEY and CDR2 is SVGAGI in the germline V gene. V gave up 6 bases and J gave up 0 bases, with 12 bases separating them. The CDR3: CASSNYPGSGNTIYF. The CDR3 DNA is TGTGCCAGCAGCAATTACCCCGGCTCTGGAAACACCATATATTTT.

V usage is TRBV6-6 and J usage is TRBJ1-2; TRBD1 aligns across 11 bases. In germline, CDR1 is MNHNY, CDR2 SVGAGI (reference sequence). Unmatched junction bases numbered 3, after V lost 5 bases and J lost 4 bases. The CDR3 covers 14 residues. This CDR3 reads CASSHGTGGYGYTF. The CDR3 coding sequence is TGTGCCAGCAGTCACGGGACAGGGGGCTATGGCTACACCTTC.

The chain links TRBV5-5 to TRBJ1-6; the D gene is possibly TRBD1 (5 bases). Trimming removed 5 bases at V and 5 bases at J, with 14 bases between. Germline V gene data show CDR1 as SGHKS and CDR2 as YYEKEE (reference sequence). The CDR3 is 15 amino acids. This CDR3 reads CASRFYDRDNSPLHF. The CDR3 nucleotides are TGTGCCAGCAGATTCTACGACAGAGATAATTCACCCCTCCACTTT.

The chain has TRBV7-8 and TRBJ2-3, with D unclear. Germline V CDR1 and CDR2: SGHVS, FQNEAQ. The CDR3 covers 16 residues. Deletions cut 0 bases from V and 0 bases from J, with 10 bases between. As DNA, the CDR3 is TGTGCCAGCAGCTTAGCGGTAGCCGCGAGCACAGATACGCAGTATTTT. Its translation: CASSLAVAASTDTQYF.

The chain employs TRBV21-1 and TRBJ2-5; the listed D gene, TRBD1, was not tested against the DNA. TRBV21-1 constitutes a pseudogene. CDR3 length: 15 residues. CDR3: CASGPRTGRRGTQYF. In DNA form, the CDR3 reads TGTGCCAGCGGACCTCGGACAGGGCGGCGAGGGACCCAGTACTTC.

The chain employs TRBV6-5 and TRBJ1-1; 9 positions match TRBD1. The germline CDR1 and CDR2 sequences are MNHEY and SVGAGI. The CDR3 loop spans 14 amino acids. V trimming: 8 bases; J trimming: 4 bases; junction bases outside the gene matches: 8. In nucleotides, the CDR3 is TGTGCCAGCGGTCTAACAGGGGGCGGCACTGAAGCTTTCTTT. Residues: CASGLTGGGTEAFF.

The CDR3 loop reads CSVGGLAKTQYF. The CDR3, as DNA: TGCAGCGTGGGGGGACTAGCGAAGACCCAGTACTTC. The chain has TRBV29-1 and TRBJ2-5; 10 bases map to TRBD2. V lost 6 bases, J lost 6 bases, and 4 bases stayed unmatched. This CDR3 region has 12 residues. From germline, CDR1 is SQVTM and CDR2 ANQGSEA.

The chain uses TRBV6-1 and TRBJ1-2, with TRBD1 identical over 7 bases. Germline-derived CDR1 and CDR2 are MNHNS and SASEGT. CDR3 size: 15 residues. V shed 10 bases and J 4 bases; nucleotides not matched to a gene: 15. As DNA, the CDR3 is TGTGCCAAAAAACCACACAGGGGATCGAGCTATGGCTACACCTTC. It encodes CAKKPHRGSSYGYTF.

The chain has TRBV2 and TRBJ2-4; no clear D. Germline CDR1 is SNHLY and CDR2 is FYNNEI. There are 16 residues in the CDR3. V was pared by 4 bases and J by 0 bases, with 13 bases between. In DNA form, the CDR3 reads TGTGCCAGCAGTGGGAGAGTACTACTAGCCAAAAACATTCAGTACTTC. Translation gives CASSGRVLLAKNIQYF.

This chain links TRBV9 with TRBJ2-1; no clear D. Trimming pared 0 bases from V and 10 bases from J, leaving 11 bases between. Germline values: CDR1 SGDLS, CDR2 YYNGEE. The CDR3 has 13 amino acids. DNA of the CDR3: TGTGCCAGCAGCGTAGGGCCGACTGGCGAGCAGTTCTTC. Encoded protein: CASSVGPTGEQFF.